One sample yielded the 12 T cell receptor beta chains listed below, sequenced in a study of a mutant IDH1 vaccine in newly diagnosed glioma. No cognate antigen is known for these TCRs. Stated time point: week 11, during vaccination. Each vaccine dose was 300 ug of mutant IDH1 20-mer peptide, with topical imiquimod. Assay used: immunoSEQ multiplex PCR; TCRdb lists only in-frame clones, some missing. The sample lists fewer than 30,000 clones, around 82% occurring once. This sample comprised PBMCs, obtained from a glioma patient whose treatment included an IDH1 peptide vaccine. The receptor set was obtained from a woman between 18 and 29 years old with glioma.

The chain couples TRBV15 to TRBJ1-1, with D possibly matching TRBD1 (5 bases). V was cut by 0 bases and J by 0 bases, with 17 bases left in between. The CDR3 has 18 amino acids. Germline CDR1 is LNHNV and CDR2 is YYDKDF (reference sequence). The CDR3 region is CATSRDEKGVDLNTEAFF. The CDR3 coding sequence is TGTGCCACCAGCAGAGATGAGAAAGGGGTTGACTTGAACACTGAAGCTTTCTTT.

The rearrangement links TRBV4-3 to TRBJ2-6; 10 nucleotides line up with TRBD1. Germline trimming cut 1 base from V and 0 bases from J; bases unmatched to any gene: 0. This CDR3 contains 17 residues. Germline values: CDR1 LGHNA, CDR2 YSLEER. In nucleotides, the CDR3 is TGCGCCAGCAGCCAAGGGACAGGGGGCTCTGGGGCCAACGTCCTGACTTTC. Translation: CASSQGTGGSGANVLTF.

This clone occurred once. The chain couples TRBV7-3 to TRBJ2-2; D unclear. Trimming pared 5 bases from V and 4 bases from J, leaving 8 bases between. CDR3 length: 13 residues. Germline values: CDR1 SGHTA, CDR2 FQGTGA. The CDR3 is CASSQFGTGELFF. The CDR3 nucleotides read TGTGCCAGCAGCCAATTCGGCACCGGGGAGCTGTTTTTT.

J is TRBJ2-6 and V is TRBV7-9; TRBD1 might be the D (5 bases). Germline assignment: CDR1 SEHNR and CDR2 FQNEAQ (reference sequence). V was cut by 5 bases and J by 0 bases, with 11 bases left in between. CDR3 length: 16 amino acids. DNA of the CDR3: TGTGCCAGCAGCGGGTATGACAGCTCTGGGGCCAACGTCCTGACTTTC. Amino acid sequence: CASSGYDSSGANVLTF.

The rearrangement links TRBV10-3 to TRBJ2-3; 13 positions agree with TRBD2. The junction had 3 bases not matched to a gene; V was cut back by 4 bases and J by 5 bases. This CDR3 has 15 amino acids. CDR1 and CDR2 from the germline V gene are ENHRY and SYGVKD. Here the CDR3 reads CAISAGTSGEDTQYF. CDR3 sequence (DNA): TGTGCCATCAGTGCCGGGACTAGCGGGGAAGATACGCAGTATTTT.

This clone was observed a few times. The V and J genes are TRBV20-1 and TRBJ1-1, with D maybe TRBD1 (5 bases). The V gene lost 5 bases and the J gene lost 8 bases, with 9 bases spanning the gap. This CDR3 comprises 10 residues. The V gene's germline CDR1 is DFQATT and CDR2 SNEGSKA (reference sequence). The CDR3 nucleotides read TGCAGTGCTCTGGGGGGGGAAGCTTTCTTT. Its protein product is CSALGGEAFF.

V gene TRBV10-3 combines with J gene TRBJ1-1, with a tentative D call TRBD1 (6 bases). The V gene lost 6 bases and the J gene lost 5 bases, with 19 bases spanning the gap. The CDR3 spans 15 residues. CDR1 is ENHRY, CDR2 SYGVKD, per germline. CDR3 DNA sequence: TGTGCCATCAGGGGACAAACACTCAGTAGAACTGAAGCTTTCTTT. Translating it yields CAIRGQTLSRTEAFF.

The chain carries TRBV7-8 and TRBJ1-2; 9 bases agree with TRBD1. V shed 1 base, J shed 4 bases, and the junction held 7 bases outside the gene matches. Germline V gene lookup returns CDR1 SGHVS and CDR2 FQNEAQ. The CDR3 loop spans 16 amino acids. This chain's CDR3 is CASSLVSGQGFYGYTF. CDR3 nucleotides: TGTGCCAGCAGCTTAGTTTCGGGACAGGGATTCTATGGCTACACCTTC.

This clone was observed a handful of times. The chain combines TRBV19 with TRBJ1-1; tentative D call: TRBD1 (5 bases). V was cut by 4 bases and J by 1 base, with 10 bases left in between. Per the germline V gene, CDR1 is LNHDA and CDR2 is SQIVND (reference sequence). The CDR3 loop spans 14 amino acids. DNA for the CDR3: TGTGCCAGTAGTACTCGACAGAAGAACACTGAAGCTTTCTTT. As protein: CASSTRQKNTEAFF.

Only one count was recorded for this clone. The chain employs TRBV5-1 and TRBJ2-7; 10 bases line up with TRBD1. The junction had 21 bases not matched to a gene; V was cut back by 3 bases and J by 3 bases. CDR1 SGHRS and CDR2 YFSETQ come from the germline V gene. The CDR3 loop spans 20 amino acids. The CDR3 DNA reads TGCGCCAGCAGCTCTACATTATCCGGGACAGGGGAAGGTGGATTCTACGAGCAGTACTTC. Its protein is CASSSTLSGTGEGGFYEQYF.

The chain employs TRBV4-2 and TRBJ2-7, with a weak D call TRBD2 (5 bases). The V and J ends lost 0 bases and 2 bases respectively, with 11 bases between them. This CDR3 region has 15 residues. Germline CDR1 reads LGHNA; CDR2 reads YNFKEQ. CDR3 amino acids: CASSQEFTGTYEQYF. CDR3 sequence (DNA): TGTGCCAGCAGCCAAGAATTTACGGGAACCTACGAGCAGTACTTC.

This clone is deemed medium-sized (0.01 to 0.1%). The V and J genes are TRBV4-2 and TRBJ1-2; TRBD1 agrees at 10 bases. V shed 3 bases, J shed 6 bases, and the junction held 7 bases outside the gene matches. The CDR3 spans 15 residues. Germline values: CDR1 LGHNA, CDR2 YNFKEQ. For the CDR3, the DNA is TGTGCCAGCAGCCACCGGACAGGGGGTACTGATGGCTACACCTTC. Its translation is CASSHRTGGTDGYTF.